Listed below are T cell receptor beta chains from one sample, sequenced in a study of T cells after yellow fever vaccination. TCRdb re-derived calls from the 5' RACE reads in MiXCR, one entry per CDR3 protein. The repertoire has just under 600,000 distinct CDR3 sequences, approximately 15% of them found once; the top ten carry about 14%. Specimen: PBMCs, collected on the day of the yellow fever booster vaccination. These receptors all come from a man younger than 40 who received the YFV17D yellow fever vaccine. Both conserved end residues are part of each CDR3. D genes are given only for firm matches. Where a row states a size, it is once, few, many or the class of an expanded clone; other rows omit it.

.	15	TRBV5-1	few	TRBJ2-2	TGCGCCAGCTTTACGATTCAGGGAAATACCGGGGAGCTGTTTTTT	CASFTIQGNTGELFF
.	16	TRBV10-2	.	TRBJ2-7	TGCGCCAGCAGTGAGTGGGCATCTCTGGGGTCCTACGAGCAGTACTTC	CASSEWASLGSYEQYF
.	15	TRBV25-1	.	TRBJ1-6	TGTGCCAGCAGTGATGACAGCGCCGGGGGTTCACCCCTCCACTTT	CASSDDSAGGSPLHF
.	11	TRBV6-6	.	TRBJ2-7	TGTGCCAGCCGCTGGATCTACGAGCAGTACTTC	CASRWIYEQYF
.	12	TRBV7-9	many	TRBJ2-7	TGTGCCAGCAGCTTGCCGAGGGCCGAGCAGTACTTC	CASSLPRAEQYF
.	11	TRBV7-9	.	TRBJ2-7	TGTGCCAGCAGCTTCACTTGGGAGCAGTACTTC	CASSFTWEQYF
.	15	TRBV5-5	few	TRBJ2-5	TGTGCCAGCAGCTTGAAGGTGGGGTGGCAAGAGACCCAGTACTTC	CASSLKVGWQETQYF
.	13	TRBV7-8	few	TRBJ1-5	TGTGCCAGCAGCTTAGCCCCCGGTCAGCCCCAGCATTTT	CASSLAPGQPQHF
.	14	TRBV5-1	few	TRBJ2-7	TGCGCCAGCAGCTTGGAGGGCTTTGACTACGAGCAGTACTTC	CASSLEGFDYEQYF
.	13	TRBV12-3/TRBV12-4	many	TRBJ2-7	TGTGCCAGCAGTTTCCAGACCGATTACGAGCAGTACTTC	CASSFQTDYEQYF
.	15	TRBV5-4	.	TRBJ2-3	TGTGCCAGCAGACCCCCCGGGACTGTCACAGATACGCAGTATTTT	CASRPPGTVTDTQYF
TRBD2	12	TRBV3-1	.	TRBJ2-7	TGTGCCAGCAGCACGGTACTAGCGGCACAGTACTTC	CASSTVLAAQYF
.	13	TRBV30	.	TRBJ1-2	TGTGCCTGGAGTTGGCGGGCAGCCTATGGCTACACCTTC	CAWSWRAAYGYTF
TRBD1	15	TRBV13	.	TRBJ2-5	TGTGCCAGCAGCACCTACAGGGGAACAAAAGAGACCCAGTACTTC	CASSTYRGTKETQYF
TRBD2	16	TRBV7-8	few	TRBJ2-7	TGTGCCAGCAGCTTCAGCCTAGCGGGAGGGTCCTACGAGCAGTACTTC	CASSFSLAGGSYEQYF